Listed below are T cell receptor beta chains from one sample, sequenced in a study of T cells in Graves' hyperthyroidism and ophthalmopathy. TCRdb reprocessed the multiplex PCR reads via MiXCR and lists one record per CDR3 protein. The sample has approximately 400,000 distinct CDR3 sequences, about 14% seen once. What was sequenced was blood. All receptors come from a man aged 45-65 years with Graves' ophthalmopathy. Both conserved end residues are part of each CDR3. D genes are given only for firm matches. Size is stated for part of the rows, as once, few or many counts, or as a class when the clone is expanded.

>TRBJ1-4|TRBV15|many|.
TGTGCCACCAGCAGAGTCGCCAATCTTAATGAAAAACTGTTTTTT
CATSRVANLNEKLFF
>TRBJ1-2|TRBV3-1|many|TRBD1
TGTGCCAGCAGCCAAGGTGGACAGGGGGCTTTTGGCTACACCTTC
CASSQGGQGAFGYTF
>TRBJ1-1|TRBV11-2|many|.
TGTGCCAGCAGCTTGACCAGGAGGAACACTGAAGCTTTCTTT
CASSLTRRNTEAFF
>TRBJ2-2|TRBV5-6|.|.
TGTGCCAGCAGCTGGGAAGGAGACGGGGAGCTGTTTTTT
CASSWEGDGELFF
>TRBJ1-2|TRBV2|few|.
TGTGCCAGCAGTGGAACGGCAGGGAATTCCTATGGCTACACCTTC
CASSGTAGNSYGYTF
>TRBJ2-3|TRBV5-1|.|TRBD1
TGCGCCAGCAGCCAGAGACAGGGAAATTGGCCTACTAGCACAGATACGCAGTATTTT
CASSQRQGNWPTSTDTQYF
>TRBJ1-6|TRBV7-9|once|TRBD1
TGTGCCAGCAGCCAGTCACAGGGGGCGGGTAGCCATTCACCCCTCCACTTT
CASSQSQGAGSHSPLHF
>TRBJ2-3|TRBV15|many|TRBD2
TGTGCCACCAGCAGAGGCGTCTCCACTAGCGGGTGGACAGATACGCAGTATTTT
CATSRGVSTSGWTDTQYF
>TRBJ2-2|TRBV19|few|.
TGTGCCAGTAGTTCCCTGGATGGGGAGCTGTTTTTT
CASSSLDGELFF
>TRBJ2-1|TRBV5-1|many|TRBD2
TGCGCCAGCAGCCCTACAGCAGCGGGAGTTGCTAATGAGCAGTTCTTC
CASSPTAAGVANEQFF
>TRBJ2-1|TRBV10-3|.|.
TGTGCCAGCCATTACAAATCAGAGACGGTAGACAATGAGCAGTTCTTC
CASHYKSETVDNEQFF
>TRBJ1-5|TRBV28|few|.
TGTGCCATTGGGGGGGGGGCTAGTCAGCCCCAGCATTTT
CAIGGGASQPQHF
>TRBJ2-3|TRBV2|many|.
TGTGCCAGCAGTGAATATGGCGATACGCAGTATTTT
CASSEYGDTQYF
>TRBJ2-1|TRBV27|.|.
TGTGCCAGCAGTTTAGAGGCCATCCTCTCCTACAATGAGCAGTTCTTC
CASSLEAILSYNEQFF
>TRBJ2-7|TRBV13|many|TRBD1
TGTGCCAGCAGGGCAACCGGGACAGGGGAGCTCGAGCAGTACTTC
CASRATGTGELEQYF
>TRBJ2-5|TRBV20-1|many|.
TGCAGTGGGGACTGGGTTGAGACCCAGTACTTC
CSGDWVETQYF
>TRBJ2-1|TRBV6-1|many|.
TGTGCCAGCAGTGAAGCGTTCTGGAGGAACTACAATGAGCAGTTCTTC
CASSEAFWRNYNEQFF
>TRBJ2-5|TRBV6-1|many|.
TGTGCCAGCAGTGAGTCCGTAGGGCAAGAGACCCAGTACTTC
CASSESVGQETQYF
>TRBJ2-1|TRBV27|many|TRBD2
TGTGCCAGCAGTTTACCATGGGCTAGCGGGAATCATGAGCAGTTCTTC
CASSLPWASGNHEQFF
>TRBJ2-5|TRBV6-1|.|TRBD2
TGTGCCAGCAGAGGGACTAGCGGGAGGTCAGAAGAGACCCAGTACTTC
CASRGTSGRSEETQYF